What follows are 23 T cell receptor beta chains derived from one specimen sequenced in a study of cytomegalovirus exposure and HLA in healthy donors. This table comes from immunoSEQ multiplex PCR, and its TCRdb copy is limited to in-frame clones, with some not included. Of some 110,000 clones listed, more than 75% are singletons. The sample taken for sequencing was PBMCs. Source of these receptors: a man between 18 and 29 years old in good health and CMV-seronegative.

This clone has only a few counts. The chain has TRBV5-1 and TRBJ1-1; D not resolved. This CDR3 comprises 15 residues. V was pared by 3 bases and J by 4 bases, with 16 bases between. Germline V gene sequence: CDR1 SGHRS, CDR2 YFSETQ. The CDR3 DNA is TGCGCCAGCAGCTCGAGCCTAGGAGGGCGCACTGAAGCTTTCTTT. It encodes CASSSSLGGRTEAFF.

In its sample, this clone was seen once. This rearrangement joins TRBV27 to TRBJ1-1, with TRBD1 identical over 12 bases. V lost 6 bases, J lost 0 bases, and 2 bases stayed unmatched. The CDR3 is 15 amino acids. Germline V gene lookup returns CDR1 MNHEY and CDR2 SMNVEV (reference sequence). The CDR3, as DNA: TGTGCCAGCAGGGGGGACAGGGGGCTGAACACTGAAGCTTTCTTT. Encoded protein: CASRGDRGLNTEAFF.

Here the CDR3 reads CASSQPGQGSGEAFF. CDR3 DNA sequence: TGCGCCAGCAGCCAACCCGGACAGGGAAGCGGTGAAGCTTTCTTT. The genes are TRBV4-1 and TRBJ1-1; 8 bases fit TRBD1. Unmatched junction bases numbered 9, after V lost 2 bases and J lost 7 bases. The CDR3 runs to 15 residues. The germline gives CDR1 MGHRA, CDR2 YSYEKL.

The genes are TRBV23-1 and TRBJ1-4; maybe TRBD1 (5 bases). TRBV23-1 is given ORF status, its function remaining uncertain. This CDR3 contains 15 residues. V was pared by 4 bases and J by 1 base, with 10 bases between. The CDR3 DNA reads TGCGCCAGCAGTCCACGGGGGAGAACTAATGAAAAACTGTTTTTT. This translates into CASSPRGRTNEKLFF.

V is TRBV5-1 and J is TRBJ2-3, with TRBD2 matching 12 bases. The CDR3 spans 17 residues. V was clipped by 0 bases and J by 5 bases; unmatched bases: 7. The germline V gene has CDR1 SGHRS and CDR2 YFSETQ. In nucleotides, the CDR3 is TGCGCCAGCAGCTTGGAGCTAGCGGGGGGGCTCAGAGATACGCAGTATTTT. Amino acid sequence: CASSLELAGGLRDTQYF.

The rearrangement joins TRBV19 to TRBJ1-1, with 7 positions matching TRBD1. This CDR3 region has 13 residues. Germline-derived CDR1 and CDR2 are LNHDA and SQIVND (reference sequence). The V and J ends lost 6 bases and 0 bases, in that order; junction bases with no gene match: 1. Here the CDR3 DNA reads TGTGCCAGTAGAGACAGGGTGAACACTGAAGCTTTCTTT. Translating it yields CASRDRVNTEAFF.

V gene TRBV5-4 combines with J gene TRBJ2-2; 7 bases are a match to TRBD2. Germline loops: CDR1 SGHNT, CDR2 YYREEE (reference sequence). This CDR3 contains 14 residues. J was trimmed by 4 bases and V by 10 bases; bases with no gene match: 10. CDR3 residues: CAVQAGEVTGELFF. The CDR3 nucleotides read TGTGCCGTCCAGGCGGGAGAGGTCACCGGGGAGCTGTTTTTT.

This clone was observed once. The V call is TRBV2, the J call TRBJ2-5, with 8 bases identical to TRBD2. The germline V gene has CDR1 SNHLY and CDR2 FYNNEI. The CDR3 sequence is 12 residues long. The V and J ends lost 6 bases and 3 bases, in that order; junction bases with no gene match: 0. The CDR3 loop is CASSGGEETQYF. CDR3 bases: TGTGCCAGCAGCGGGGGGGAAGAGACCCAGTACTTC.

The V gene is TRBV27, the J gene TRBJ2-2; D is possibly TRBD2 (6 bases). The germline CDR1 and CDR2 sequences are MNHEY and SMNVEV (reference sequence). V lost 3 bases and J 3 bases, leaving 14 bases between the germline ends. There are 16 residues in the CDR3. This CDR3 reads CASSFGLGGDTGELFF. DNA of the CDR3: TGTGCCAGCAGTTTTGGTCTAGGAGGGGACACCGGGGAGCTGTTTTTT.

This clone was observed once. The V and J genes are TRBV11-2 and TRBJ1-2, with D perhaps TRBD1 (5 bases). Deletions cut 2 bases from V and 7 bases from J, with 17 bases between. Per germline, CDR1 SGHAT and CDR2 FQNNGV. The CDR3 consists of 15 residues. CDR3 residues: CASSLIRGQGVGYTF. The CDR3 region has the DNA TGTGCCAGCAGCTTAATCCGAGGTCAGGGTGTTGGCTACACCTTC.

This rearrangement joins TRBV10-2 to TRBJ1-4, with D maybe TRBD1 (6 bases). Germline CDR1 reads WSHSY; CDR2 reads SAAADI. CDR3 length equals 16 residues. Trimming pared 3 bases from V and 1 base from J, leaving 12 bases between. The CDR3 loop is CASSDWGRQTNEKLFF. DNA for the CDR3: TGCGCCAGCAGTGACTGGGGGCGTCAAACTAATGAAAAACTGTTTTTT.

The V and J genes are TRBV7-2 and TRBJ1-1, with D uncertain. CDR1 and CDR2 (germline): SGHTA, FQGNSA. V was clipped by 1 base and J by 4 bases, with 13 bases between them. The CDR3 extends over 15 amino acids. The CDR3 is CASSLVTDLGTEAFF. Here the CDR3 DNA reads TGTGCCAGCAGCTTAGTGACGGACTTAGGCACTGAAGCTTTCTTT.

This chain connects TRBV9 to TRBJ2-3, with TRBD1 as a possible D gene (6 bases). Trimming took off 4 bases at V and 4 bases at J, with 19 bases between the two ends. CDR1 SGDLS and CDR2 YYNGEE come from the germline V gene. This CDR3 is built from 16 residues. CDR3 sequence: CASSPQGSGQADTQYF. The DNA of the CDR3 is TGTGCCAGCAGCCCCCAGGGGTCAGGGCAGGCAGATACGCAGTATTTT.

The chain has TRBV18 and TRBJ1-5, with TRBD1 identical over 9 bases. V was clipped by 3 bases and J by 2 bases; unmatched bases: 2. Germline V CDR1 and CDR2: KGHSH, LQKENI. This CDR3 comprises 15 residues. The DNA for the CDR3 is TGTGCCAGCTCACCGGGACAGGGAGGCAATCAGCCCCAGCATTTT. Residues: CASSPGQGGNQPQHF.

This chain connects TRBV6-5 to TRBJ1-1, with a tentative D call TRBD1 (5 bases). Germline values: CDR1 MNHEY, CDR2 SVGAGI. The CDR3 has 14 residues. Trimming pared 5 bases from V and 0 bases from J, leaving 10 bases between. CDR3 DNA sequence: TGTGCCAGCAGTGGCAGGGAACTGAACACTGAAGCTTTCTTT. Translating gives CASSGRELNTEAFF.

The genes are TRBV30 and TRBJ1-1; 7 positions agree with TRBD1. This CDR3 is 16 amino acids long. The V and J ends lost 1 base and 3 bases, in that order; junction bases with no gene match: 11. The germline gives CDR1 GTSNPN, CDR2 SVGIG (reference sequence). The CDR3 nucleotides are TGTGCCTGGAGTGATGGCGCGAGGGGGCGGCACACTGAAGCTTTCTTT. Its protein is CAWSDGARGRHTEAFF.

The chain employs TRBV11-2 and TRBJ1-3; the D is unclear. CDR3 size: 11 residues. Trimming took 11 bases from V and 0 from J, leaving 5 bases between them. Germline values: CDR1 SGHAT, CDR2 FQNNGV. The CDR3 is CAQISGNTIYF. The CDR3 nucleotides are TGTGCCCAAATCTCTGGAAACACCATATATTTT.

The chain links TRBV2 to TRBJ2-7; D is possibly TRBD2 (5 bases). V lost 1 base and J lost 10, with 17 bases in between. CDR1 is SNHLY, CDR2 FYNNEI, per germline. The length of the CDR3 is 14 residues. The CDR3 is CASSEDDLGGSQYF. DNA of the CDR3: TGTGCCAGCAGTGAAGACGACCTCGGAGGTAGTCAGTACTTC.

J is TRBJ1-4 and V is TRBV27; D uncertain. Germline CDR1 and CDR2: MNHEY and SMNVEV (reference sequence). V lost 5 bases to trimming and J lost 6 bases, with 13 bases between them. This CDR3 comprises 14 residues. The CDR3 here is CASSVRARDEKLFF. The CDR3 DNA reads TGTGCCAGCAGTGTCCGGGCGCGGGATGAAAAACTGTTTTTT.

The chain uses TRBV7-2 and TRBJ2-3, with D perhaps matching TRBD2 (6 bases). CDR1 is SGHTA and CDR2 is FQGNSA in the germline V gene. Trimming stripped 5 bases from V and 1 base from J, with 16 bases between. The CDR3 length is 16 residues. The CDR3: CASSPRLGAGTDTQYF. The CDR3 DNA follows: TGTGCCAGCAGCCCGAGACTAGGTGCGGGCACAGATACGCAGTATTTT.

The chain has TRBV6-5 and TRBJ1-1; possibly TRBD1 for D (5 bases). This CDR3 spans 14 amino acids. Germline-derived CDR1 and CDR2 are MNHEY and SVGAGI. V gave up 4 bases and J gave up 1 base, with 10 bases separating them. CDR3 nucleotides: TGTGCCAGCAGTTTACAGGAGACGAACACTGAAGCTTTCTTT. As protein: CASSLQETNTEAFF.

This clone was observed a single time. The chain couples TRBV5-1 to TRBJ2-6; 12 nucleotides align to TRBD2. This CDR3 region has 17 residues. Germline values: CDR1 SGHRS, CDR2 YFSETQ. J lost 3 bases, V lost 4 bases, and 5 bases had no gene match. CDR3 in DNA: TGCGCCAGCAGCCCCCGACTAGCGGGAGTTGGGGCCAACGTCCTGACTTTC. Translating gives CASSPRLAGVGANVLTF.

This rearrangement joins TRBV28 to TRBJ2-2; TRBD2 matches at 9 bases. Germline lookup yields CDR1 MDHEN and CDR2 SYDVKM. The CDR3 is made up of 14 amino acids. J was trimmed by 5 bases and V by 11 bases; bases with no gene match: 9. The CDR3 region is CAGGSGSLTGELFF. In DNA, the CDR3 is TGTGCCGGGGGTAGCGGGAGTTTGACCGGGGAGCTGTTTTTT. Based on the CDR3 plus reference TRBV28 and TRBJ2-2, the full variable domain is DVKVTQSSRYLVKRTGEKVFLECVQDMDHENMFWYRQDPGLGLRLIYFSYDVKMKEKGDIPEGYSVSREKKERFSLILESASTNQTSMYLCAGGSGSLTGELFFGEGSRLTVL.